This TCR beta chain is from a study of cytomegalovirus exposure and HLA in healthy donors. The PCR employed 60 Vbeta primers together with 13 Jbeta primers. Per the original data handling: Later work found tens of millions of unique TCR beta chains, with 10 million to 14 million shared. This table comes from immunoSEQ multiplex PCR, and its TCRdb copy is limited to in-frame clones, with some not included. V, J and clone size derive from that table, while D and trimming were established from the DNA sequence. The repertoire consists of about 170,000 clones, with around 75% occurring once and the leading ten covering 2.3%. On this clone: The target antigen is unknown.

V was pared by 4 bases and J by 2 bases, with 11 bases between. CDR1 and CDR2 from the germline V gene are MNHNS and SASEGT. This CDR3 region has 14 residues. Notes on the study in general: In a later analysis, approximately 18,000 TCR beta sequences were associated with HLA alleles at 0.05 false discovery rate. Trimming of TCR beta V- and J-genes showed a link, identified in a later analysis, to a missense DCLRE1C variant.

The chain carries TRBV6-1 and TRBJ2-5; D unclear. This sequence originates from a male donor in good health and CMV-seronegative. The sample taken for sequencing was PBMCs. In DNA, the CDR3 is TGTGCCAGCAGTGTTGTGGGCCGGCAAGAGACCCAGTACTTC. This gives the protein CASSVVGRQETQYF.